This T cell receptor (beta chain) is drawn from a study of blood T cell repertoires in COVID-19. Authors' data handling: Amplifying reference gene primers gave estimates of nucleated cell counts. Assay: immunoSEQ multiplex PCR; the TCRdb copy retains only in-frame clones and omits some. V and J calls and clone size follow that table, whereas D and trimming were derived from the DNA. The sample lists nearly 250,000 clones, approximately 82% occurring once. With 7 bases removed from V and 4 bases from J, the gap between germline ends came to 13 bases. This CDR3 has 13 amino acids. Germline V gene data show CDR1 as LNHDA and CDR2 as SQIVND (reference sequence).

Sequences were obtained from peripheral blood. This clonotype was obtained from a woman at least 80 years old with acute or convalescent COVID-19. V gene TRBV19 combines with J gene TRBJ2-5, with a weak D call TRBD1 (6 bases). CDR3 sequence reads: CASKLGAGETQYF. The DNA of the CDR3 is TGTGCCAGTAAACTGGGGGCTGGAGAGACCCAGTACTTC.